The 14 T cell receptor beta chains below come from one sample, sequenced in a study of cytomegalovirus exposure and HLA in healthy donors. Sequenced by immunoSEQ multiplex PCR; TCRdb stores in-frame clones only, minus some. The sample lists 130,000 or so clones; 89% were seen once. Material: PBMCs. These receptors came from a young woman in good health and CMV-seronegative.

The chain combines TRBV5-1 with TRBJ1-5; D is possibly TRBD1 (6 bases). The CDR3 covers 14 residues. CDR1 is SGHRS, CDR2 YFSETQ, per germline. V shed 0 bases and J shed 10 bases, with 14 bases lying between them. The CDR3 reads CASSLEGGLRPQHF. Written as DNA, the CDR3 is TGCGCCAGCAGCTTGGAGGGGGGGCTCCGTCCCCAGCATTTT.

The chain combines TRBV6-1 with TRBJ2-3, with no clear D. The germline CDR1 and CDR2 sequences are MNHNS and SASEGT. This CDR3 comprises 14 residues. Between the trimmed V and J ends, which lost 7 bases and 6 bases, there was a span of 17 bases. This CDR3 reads CASTGVPPVDTQYF. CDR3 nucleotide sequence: TGTGCCAGCACTGGAGTACCACCTGTGGATACGCAGTATTTT.

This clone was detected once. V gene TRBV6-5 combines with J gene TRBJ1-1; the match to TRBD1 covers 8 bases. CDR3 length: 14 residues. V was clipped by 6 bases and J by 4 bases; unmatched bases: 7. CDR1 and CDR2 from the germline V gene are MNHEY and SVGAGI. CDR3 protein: CASSLGTGGTEAFF. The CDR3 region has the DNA TGTGCCAGCAGCCTAGGGACAGGCGGCACTGAAGCTTTCTTT.

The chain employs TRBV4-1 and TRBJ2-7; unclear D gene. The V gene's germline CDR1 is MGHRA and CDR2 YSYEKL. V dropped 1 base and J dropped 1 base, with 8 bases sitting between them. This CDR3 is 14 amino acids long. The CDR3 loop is CASSQVGSSYEQYF. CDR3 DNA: TGCGCCAGCAGCCAAGTGGGCAGTTCCTACGAGCAGTACTTC.

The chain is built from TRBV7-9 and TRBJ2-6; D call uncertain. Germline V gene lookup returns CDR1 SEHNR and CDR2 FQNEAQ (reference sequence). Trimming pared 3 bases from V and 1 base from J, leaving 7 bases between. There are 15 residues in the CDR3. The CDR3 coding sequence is TGTGCCAGCAGCTTGTTTATGTCTGGGGCCAACGTCCTGACTTTC. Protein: CASSLFMSGANVLTF.

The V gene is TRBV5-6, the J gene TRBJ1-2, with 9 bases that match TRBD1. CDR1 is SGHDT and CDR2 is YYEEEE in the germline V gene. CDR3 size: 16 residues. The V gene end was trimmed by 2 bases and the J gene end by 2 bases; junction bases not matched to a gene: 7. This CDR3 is CASSLELDRGNYGYTF. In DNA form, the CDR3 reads TGTGCCAGCAGCTTAGAATTAGACAGGGGGAACTATGGCTACACCTTC.

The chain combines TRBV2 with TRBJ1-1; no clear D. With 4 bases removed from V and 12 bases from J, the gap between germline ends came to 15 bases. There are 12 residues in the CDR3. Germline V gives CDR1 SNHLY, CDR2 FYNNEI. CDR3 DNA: TGTGCCAGCAGTGCCCCGACTTGGGTGACTTTCTTT. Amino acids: CASSAPTWVTFF.

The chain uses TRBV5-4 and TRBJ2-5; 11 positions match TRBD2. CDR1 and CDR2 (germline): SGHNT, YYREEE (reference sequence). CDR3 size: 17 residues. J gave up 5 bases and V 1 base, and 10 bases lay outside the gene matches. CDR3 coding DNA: TGTGCCAGCAGCTTGTGGCCCACTAGCGGGGGAGGGGAGACCCAGTACTTC. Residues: CASSLWPTSGGGETQYF.

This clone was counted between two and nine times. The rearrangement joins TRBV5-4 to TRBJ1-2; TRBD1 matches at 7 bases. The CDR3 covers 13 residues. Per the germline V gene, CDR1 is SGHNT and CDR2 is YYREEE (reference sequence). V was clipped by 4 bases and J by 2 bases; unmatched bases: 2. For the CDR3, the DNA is TGTGCCAGCAGCACGGACAGGAACTATGGCTACACCTTC. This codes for CASSTDRNYGYTF.

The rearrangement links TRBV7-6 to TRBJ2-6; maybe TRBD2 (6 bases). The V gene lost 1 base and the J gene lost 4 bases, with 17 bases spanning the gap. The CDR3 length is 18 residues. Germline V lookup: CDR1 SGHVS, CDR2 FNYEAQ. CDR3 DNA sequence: TGTGCCAGCAGCTTAGGGGGGGAAGGACTGGCCGGGGCCAACGTCCTGACTTTC. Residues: CASSLGGEGLAGANVLTF.

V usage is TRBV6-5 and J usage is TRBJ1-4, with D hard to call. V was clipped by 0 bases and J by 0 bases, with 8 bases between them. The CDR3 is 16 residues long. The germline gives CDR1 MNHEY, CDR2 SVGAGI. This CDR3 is CASSYSGSSTNEKLFF. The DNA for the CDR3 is TGTGCCAGCAGTTACTCGGGCTCCTCAACTAATGAAAAACTGTTTTTT.

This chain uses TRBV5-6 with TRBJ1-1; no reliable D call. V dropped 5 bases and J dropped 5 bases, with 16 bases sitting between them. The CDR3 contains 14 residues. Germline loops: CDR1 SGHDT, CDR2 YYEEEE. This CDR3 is CASRGAGGGTEAFF. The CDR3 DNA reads TGTGCCAGCAGGGGCGCCGGTGGAGGTACTGAAGCTTTCTTT.

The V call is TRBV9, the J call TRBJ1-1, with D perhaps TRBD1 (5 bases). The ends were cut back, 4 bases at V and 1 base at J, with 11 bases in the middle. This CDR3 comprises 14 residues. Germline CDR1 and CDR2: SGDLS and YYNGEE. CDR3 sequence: CASSTMTANTEAFF. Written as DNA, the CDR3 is TGTGCCAGCAGCACGATGACAGCGAACACTGAAGCTTTCTTT.

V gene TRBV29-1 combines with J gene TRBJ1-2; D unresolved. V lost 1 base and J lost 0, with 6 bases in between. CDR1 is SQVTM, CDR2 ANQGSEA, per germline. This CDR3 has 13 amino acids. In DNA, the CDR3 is TGCAGCGTTGAAGGCAGCGCTAACTATGGCTACACCTTC. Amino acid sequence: CSVEGSANYGYTF.